A few counts support the clone carrying this TCR beta chain. This CDR3 is 15 amino acids long. The V gene lost 1 base and the J gene lost 0 bases, with 9 bases spanning the gap. Germline assignment: CDR1 SGHAT and CDR2 FQNNGV. The data are from a study of identical twins. TCRdb re-called the 5' RACE reads through MiXCR, storing one row per CDR3 protein. Altogether 300,000 to 400,000 distinct CDR3 sequences are present, approximately 10% being singletons, with the ten largest covering more than 8%. This clonotype originated in a woman aged 50 to 60 in good health. Sequencing was carried out using naive T cells sorted from blood. The V and J genes are TRBV11-2 and TRBJ1-2; a possible D gene is TRBD1 (6 bases). The CDR3 sequence is CASSLGQVANYGYTF. CDR3 DNA: TGTGCCAGCAGCTTAGGACAGGTTGCTAACTATGGCTACACCTTC.